The clone carrying this T cell receptor (beta chain) occurred many times. The antigen remains undetermined. The CDR3 loop spans 14 amino acids. V dropped 6 bases and J dropped 7; count of bases not matched to a gene: 3. This sample is drawn from a study of regulatory T cells in long-lasting Graves disease. Study overall: For under 3 months, newly diagnosed Graves' patients had been taking antithyroid drugs.

Arm-PCR of CDR3 regions with iRepertoire HTBI primers generated TCR beta libraries. TCRdb re-derived calls from the multiplex PCR reads in MiXCR, one entry per CDR3 protein. The table records roughly 500,000 distinct CDR3 sequences, roughly 13% of them present only once. The time point here: newly diagnosed GD, antithyroid drugs for less than 3 months. The authors made the TCR library using RNA they extracted from PBMCs. Each of the patients was recruited from an endocrinology department situated in Xi'an, China. Study-wide results and limits: Lower TCR diversity characterized persistent Graves' patients relative to newly diagnosed patients. Those with persistent disease had in common more public clonotypes (around 2,700) than new patients (approximately 890).

These same data were also listed under a study on T cells in Graves' hyperthyroidism and ophthalmopathy.

The clonotype comes from a man aged 30 to 39 with Graves disease. J is TRBJ2-7 and V is TRBV12-3 or TRBV12-4; 16 positions agree with TRBD2. The starting material was peripheral blood mononuclear cells (PBMCs), obtained at new diagnosis, from a patient treated with antithyroid drugs. DNA for the CDR3: TGTGCCAGCAGGGGACTAGCGGGAGGGGGTGAGCAGTACTTC. This encodes CASRGLAGGGEQYF.